What follows describes a single T cell receptor beta chain. As processed by the authors: Nucleated cell number was recorded as an estimate derived from reference gene primer amplification. The method was immunoSEQ multiplex PCR; TCRdb's version includes in-frame clones alone and lacks a portion of them. V and J calls and clone size are those listed in that table; D and trimming were worked out from the DNA. Here the sample spans 220,000 or so clones, roughly 84% being singletons. The data stem from a study of blood T cell repertoires in COVID-19. About the research overall: Both acute and convalescent COVID-19 samples were obtained from the United States, Italy and Spain. Sources were T cells, B-cell-depleted T cells, or PBMCs; the material itself was cDNA or gDNA.

Trimming cost V 8 bases and J 8 bases, with 9 bases left between them. The V gene's germline CDR1 is SGHTA and CDR2 FQGNSA. This CDR3 is built from 10 residues. The specimen was peripheral blood. This clonotype originated in a man aged 25 to 40 with active or convalescent COVID-19. The chain is built from TRBV7-2 and TRBJ1-1; D ambiguous. The CDR3: CASPTDEAFF. The CDR3, as DNA: TGTGCCAGCCCCACAGACGAAGCTTTCTTT.